The source of this TCR beta chain is a study of cytomegalovirus exposure and HLA in healthy donors. Primers for the PCR totalled 60 Vbeta and 13 Jbeta. Profiling relied on immunoSEQ multiplex PCR, and the TCRdb table lists in-frame clones only, not all of them. This sample yields about 130,000 clones, of which roughly 74% are seen a single time; around 3.9% belongs to the top ten. J gave up 1 base and V 5 bases, and 2 bases lay outside the gene matches. This CDR3 spans 14 amino acids. Germline-derived CDR1 and CDR2 are SGHTA and FQGTGA. The donors were healthy bone marrow donors. The TCR originated in a man aged 40-55 years in good health and CMV-seronegative. Sequencing was done on a sample of PBMCs. The chain combines TRBV7-3 with TRBJ2-1; 7 bases align to TRBD1. The CDR3 DNA reads TGTGCCAGCAGCCGGGACAGTTCCTACAATGAGCAGTTCTTC. Protein: CASSRDSSYNEQFF.